The text below deals with one T cell receptor (beta chain). Its cognate antigen is unknown. A constant-region primer served to make TCR beta cDNA from around 540 ng total RNA. Amplification in three nested multiplex PCR rounds with slightly modified ARM-PCR gave rise to TCR beta libraries. Use of TRBV1-TRBV30 forward primers with a C-beta reverse primer characterized the first two PCR rounds, which lasted ten to eleven cycles each. TCRdb reprocessed the multiplex PCR reads via MiXCR and lists one record per CDR3 protein. The top ten clones hold roughly 24% of a sample with 40,000 to 60,000 distinct CDR3 sequences, about 73% of them seen once. This CDR3 spans 15 amino acids. The ends were cut back, 3 bases at V and 0 bases at J, with 11 bases in the middle. CDR1 and CDR2 (germline): WSHSY, SAAADI. This specimen belongs to a study of tumor-infiltrating lymphocytes in primary liver carcinoma. Study findings and constraints: Blood's top-250-clone fraction was significantly lower than that of tumors (p = 0.039).

Co-extracted RNA and DNA came from about 19-30 mg of unsorted bulk tissue. Enrolled patients were chronically infected with HBV and treatment-naive. The origin of this receptor is a man aged 40-50 years with primary liver carcinoma and hepatitis B virus infection. The J gene is TRBJ1-1, the V gene TRBV10-2; D not certain. Sequencing was performed on liver tumor tissue from sampling region 3. As for subset: tumor region T3, left-lateral pole. CDR3 amino acids: CASSDSSGVNTEAFF. CDR3 in DNA: TGCGCCAGCAGTGACTCGAGCGGTGTGAACACTGAAGCTTTCTTT.